This T cell receptor (beta chain) was found in a study of blood T cell repertoires in COVID-19. Study background: Both acute and convalescent COVID-19 samples were obtained from the United States, Italy and Spain. Sample material is recorded as cDNA or gDNA derived from T cells, B-cell-depleted T cells, or PBMCs.

The age range of participants was about 18 to 95 years, with residence in fewer than 25 US areas. V gave up 6 bases and J gave up 3 bases; unmatched junction bases: 4. Per germline, CDR1 KGHSH and CDR2 LQKENI. This CDR3 is 13 amino acids long. Per the authors' pipeline: Reference gene primer amplification yielded estimated nucleated cell counts. Generated by immunoSEQ multiplex PCR, the TCRdb table keeps only in-frame clones and is missing some. That table supplies the V and J calls and clone size; D and trimming were determined from the DNA. The sample holds over 350,000 clones, roughly 85% seen once.

This clonotype originated in a woman aged 18-29 years with acute COVID-19. This chain joins TRBV18 and TRBJ1-1; 7 bases are a match to TRBD1. The sequenced material came from PBMCs or T cells enriched from blood (not recorded which). CDR3 coding DNA: TGTGCCAGCTCCAACAGGGGAGACACTGAAGCTTTCTTT. Its translation is CASSNRGDTEAFF. The whole variable domain, remainder taken from reference TRBV18 and TRBJ1-1, is NAGVMQNPRHLVRRRGQEARLRCSPMKGHSHVYWYRQLPEEGLKFMVYLQKENIIDESGMPKERFSAEFPKEGPSILRIQQVVRGDSAAYFCASSNRGDTEAFFGQGTRLTVV.